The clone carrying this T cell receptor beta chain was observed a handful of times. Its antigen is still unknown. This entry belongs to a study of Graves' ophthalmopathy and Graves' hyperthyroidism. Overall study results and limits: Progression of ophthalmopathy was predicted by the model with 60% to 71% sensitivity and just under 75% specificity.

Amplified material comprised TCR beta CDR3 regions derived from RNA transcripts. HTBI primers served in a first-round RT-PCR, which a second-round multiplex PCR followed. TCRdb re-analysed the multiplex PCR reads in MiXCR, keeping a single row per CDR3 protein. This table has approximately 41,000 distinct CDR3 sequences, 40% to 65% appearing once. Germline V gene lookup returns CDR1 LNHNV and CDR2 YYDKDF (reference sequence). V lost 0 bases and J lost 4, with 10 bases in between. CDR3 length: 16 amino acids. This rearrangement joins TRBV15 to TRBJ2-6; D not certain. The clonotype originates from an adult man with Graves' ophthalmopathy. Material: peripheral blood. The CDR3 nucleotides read TGTGCCACCAGCAGAGAGTTAGGGTCCGGGGCCAACGTCCTGACTTTC. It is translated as CATSRELGSGANVLTF.